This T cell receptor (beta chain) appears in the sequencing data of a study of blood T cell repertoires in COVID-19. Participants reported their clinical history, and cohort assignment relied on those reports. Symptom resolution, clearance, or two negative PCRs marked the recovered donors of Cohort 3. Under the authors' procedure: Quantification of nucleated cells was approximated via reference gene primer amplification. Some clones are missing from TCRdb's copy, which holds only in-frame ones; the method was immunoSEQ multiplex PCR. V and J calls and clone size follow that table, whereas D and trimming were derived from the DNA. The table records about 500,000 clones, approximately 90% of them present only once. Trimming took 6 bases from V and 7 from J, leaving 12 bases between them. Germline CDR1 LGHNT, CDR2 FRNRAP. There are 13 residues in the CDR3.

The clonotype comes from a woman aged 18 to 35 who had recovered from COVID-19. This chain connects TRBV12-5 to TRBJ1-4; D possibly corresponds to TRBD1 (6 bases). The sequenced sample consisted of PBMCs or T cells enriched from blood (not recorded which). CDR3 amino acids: CASGRGGGEKLFF. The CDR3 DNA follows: TGTGCTAGTGGCCGGGGAGGGGGTGAAAAACTGTTTTTT.